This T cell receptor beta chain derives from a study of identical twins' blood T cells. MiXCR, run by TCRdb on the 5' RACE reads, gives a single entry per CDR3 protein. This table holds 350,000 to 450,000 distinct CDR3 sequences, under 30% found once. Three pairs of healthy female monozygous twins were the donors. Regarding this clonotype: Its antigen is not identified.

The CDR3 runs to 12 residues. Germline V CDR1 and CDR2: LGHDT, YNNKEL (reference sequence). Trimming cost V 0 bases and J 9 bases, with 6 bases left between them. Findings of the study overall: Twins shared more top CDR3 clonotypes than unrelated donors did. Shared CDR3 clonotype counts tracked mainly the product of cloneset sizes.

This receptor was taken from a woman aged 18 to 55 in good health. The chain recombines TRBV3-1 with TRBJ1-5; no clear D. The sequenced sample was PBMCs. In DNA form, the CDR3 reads TGTGCCAGCAGCCAAGATGAGCGGCCCCAGCATTTT. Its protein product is CASSQDERPQHF.